Presented here are 15 T cell receptor beta chains from one specimen sequenced in a study of cytomegalovirus exposure and HLA in healthy donors. Amplification used 60 Vbeta primers and 13 Jbeta primers. TCRdb's table, derived via immunoSEQ multiplex PCR, lists solely in-frame clones and lacks some. The sample contains 80,000 or so clones, 75% to 85% of which appear only once. Sequencing used PBMCs. The receptors come from a middle-aged man in good health and CMV-seronegative.

The chain combines TRBV11-2 with TRBJ2-7, with 7 bases identical to TRBD1. V shed 6 bases, J shed 6 bases, and the junction held 17 bases outside the gene matches. The CDR3 is 16 amino acids. Germline-derived CDR1 and CDR2 are SGHAT and FQNNGV. CDR3 region: CASSLQGWFPSGEQYF. CDR3 coding DNA: TGTGCCAGCAGTTTACAGGGGTGGTTTCCTAGTGGCGAGCAGTACTTC.

The rearrangement uses TRBV6-5 and TRBJ2-3, with TRBD2 as a possible D gene (6 bases). V was shortened by 2 bases and J by 2 bases, with 8 bases between the two germline ends. This CDR3 contains 14 residues. The germline V gene encodes CDR1 MNHEY and CDR2 SVGAGI. CDR3 DNA: TGTGCCAGCAGTTACGGGGGGAACACAGATACGCAGTATTTT. Residues: CASSYGGNTDTQYF.

CDR3 in DNA: TGTGCCAGTACCCGACAGGCAACGAACACTGAAGCTTTCTTT. This translates into CASTRQATNTEAFF. The chain joins TRBV19 to TRBJ1-1, with D tentatively TRBD1 (6 bases). This CDR3 spans 14 amino acids. Germline V gene lookup returns CDR1 LNHDA and CDR2 SQIVND (reference sequence). V was trimmed by 7 bases and J by 1 base, leaving 13 bases between them.

The J gene is TRBJ1-5, the V gene TRBV15, with D unresolved. The CDR3 is made up of 12 amino acids. V lost 0 bases and J lost 7, with 4 bases in between. CDR1 and CDR2 from the germline V gene are LNHNV and YYDKDF (reference sequence). The CDR3 nucleotides read TGTGCCACCAGCAGAGATACACAGCCCCAGCATTTT. This gives the protein CATSRDTQPQHF.

This clone showed up just a few times. The chain combines TRBV25-1 with TRBJ1-6; weak D call: TRBD1 (6 bases). The CDR3 is made up of 16 amino acids. With 2 bases removed from V and 8 bases from J, the gap between germline ends came to 16 bases. Per germline, CDR1 MGHDK and CDR2 SYGVNS. CDR3 coding DNA: TGTGCCAGCAGTGAAGTTCGGGGACACGTTTATTCACCCCTCCACTTT. Its protein product is CASSEVRGHVYSPLHF.

This chain uses TRBV18 with TRBJ1-2; D unclear. The ends were cut back, 2 bases at V and 4 bases at J, with 17 bases in the middle. From germline, CDR1 is KGHSH and CDR2 LQKENI. The CDR3 covers 16 residues. The CDR3: CASSPISGRGSYGYTF. The CDR3 DNA follows: TGTGCCAGCTCACCAATATCGGGTCGGGGATCCTATGGCTACACCTTC.

This chain connects TRBV11-2 to TRBJ2-5, with 8 bases aligning to TRBD2. V dropped 0 bases and J dropped 3; count of bases not matched to a gene: 15. The germline gives CDR1 SGHAT, CDR2 FQNNGV. The CDR3 consists of 19 residues. CDR3 coding DNA: TGTGCCAGCAGCTTAGATCGGAGGGTAGCGGGGACGTGGGAAGAGACCCAGTACTTC. Encoded protein: CASSLDRRVAGTWEETQYF.

The chain employs TRBV2 and TRBJ2-2, with 9 positions matching TRBD2. This CDR3 is 15 amino acids long. Germline CDR1 and CDR2: SNHLY and FYNNEI. V trimming: 6 bases; J trimming: 3 bases; junction bases outside the gene matches: 5. The CDR3 sequence: CASRGGGGYTGELFF. Written as DNA, the CDR3 is TGTGCCAGCAGGGGCGGGGGGGGATACACCGGGGAGCTGTTTTTT.

The chain recombines TRBV5-1 with TRBJ2-2, with D possibly TRBD1 on 6 matching bases. The CDR3 length is 15 residues. With 4 bases removed from V and 1 base from J, the gap between germline ends came to 11 bases. The germline gives CDR1 SGHRS, CDR2 YFSETQ. The CDR3 spells CASSGPGQNTGELFF. The CDR3 DNA is TGCGCCAGCAGCGGCCCGGGACAGAACACCGGGGAGCTGTTTTTT.

This sequence joins TRBV11-2 and TRBJ2-5; 7 bases fit TRBD1. CDR3 length equals 15 residues. Losses at the gene ends were 4 bases for V and 4 bases for J; bases not matched to a gene: 9. Germline CDR1 SGHAT, CDR2 FQNNGV. In DNA, the CDR3 is TGTGCCAGCAGCTACCGGGACAGCCTAGGAGAGACCCAGTACTTC. Protein sequence: CASSYRDSLGETQYF. The full variable domain, completed using reference TRBV11-2 and TRBJ2-5, is EAGVAQSPRYKIIEKRQSVAFWCNPISGHATLYWYQQILGQGPKLLIQFQNNGVVDDSQLPKDRFSAERLKGVDSTLKIQPAKLEDSAVYLCASSYRDSLGETQYFGPGTRLLVL.

The chain links TRBV19 to TRBJ2-3; TRBD1 aligns across 10 bases. This CDR3 has 16 amino acids. Per the germline V gene, CDR1 is LNHDA and CDR2 is SQIVND (reference sequence). Unmatched junction bases numbered 7, after V lost 5 bases and J lost 2 bases. CDR3 in amino acids: CASSLRQGASTDTQYF. The CDR3 coding sequence is TGTGCCAGTAGTTTACGACAGGGGGCGTCCACAGATACGCAGTATTTT. Full variable domain (remainder filled in from reference TRBV19 and TRBJ2-3): DGGITQSPKYLFRKEGQNVTLSCEQNLNHDAMYWYRQDPGQGLRLIYYSQIVNDFQKGDIAEGYSVSREKKESFPLTVTSAQKNPTAFYLCASSLRQGASTDTQYFGPGTRLTVL.

J is TRBJ2-5 and V is TRBV27; 13 bases are shared with TRBD2. The V and J ends lost 5 bases and 4 bases, in that order; junction bases with no gene match: 7. The CDR3 spans 16 residues. The germline gives CDR1 MNHEY, CDR2 SMNVEV (reference sequence). CDR3 nucleotides: TGTGCCAGCAGTGTCTCCGGGACTAGCGGGGTAGAGACCCAGTACTTC. This gives the protein CASSVSGTSGVETQYF.

The V call is TRBV4-2, the J call TRBJ1-3; 7 nucleotides agree with TRBD1. The ends lost 4 bases at V and 9 bases at J; junction bases unmatched: 15. The V gene's germline CDR1 is LGHNA and CDR2 YNFKEQ. The CDR3 runs 16 residues. CDR3 sequence reads: CASSPQSGQAGSTIYF. The DNA for the CDR3 is TGTGCCAGCAGCCCGCAATCTGGACAGGCGGGGAGCACCATATATTTT.

The chain recombines TRBV11-3 with TRBJ2-3; 9 positions agree with TRBD1. This CDR3 has 16 amino acids. V dropped 2 bases and J dropped 4; count of bases not matched to a gene: 7. Germline CDR1 reads SGHNT; CDR2 reads YENEEA. In DNA, the CDR3 is TGTGCCAGCAGCTTATCTGGGACAGGGTCAGCAGATACGCAGTATTTT. Amino acid sequence: CASSLSGTGSADTQYF.

The chain is built from TRBV6-6 and TRBJ2-7, with D perhaps TRBD2 (5 bases). The V gene's germline CDR1 is MNHNY and CDR2 SVGAGI (reference sequence). This CDR3 has 16 amino acids. The V gene lost 0 bases and the J gene lost 0 bases, with 12 bases spanning the gap. The CDR3 is CASSYSPGGGSYEQYF. The CDR3, as DNA: TGTGCCAGCAGTTACTCACCAGGAGGAGGCTCCTACGAGCAGTACTTC.